This TCR beta chain was captured in a study of blood T cell repertoires in COVID-19. This CDR3 comprises 12 residues. The germline V gene has CDR1 WNHNN and CDR2 SYGVQD (reference sequence). Trimming took 0 bases from V and 9 from J, leaving 8 bases between them. Original handling: Amplification of reference gene primers provided the estimated nucleated cell counts. Libraries were prepared by immunoSEQ multiplex PCR; TCRdb keeps only in-frame clonotypes and omits some of them. That table supplies the V and J calls and clone size; D and trimming were determined from the DNA. This table holds approximately 250,000 clones, around nine tenths found once.

The clonotype comes from a man in his forties or fifties with active or convalescent COVID-19. V is TRBV10-1 and J is TRBJ2-5, with D unresolved. The specimen sequenced was peripheral blood. Written as DNA, the CDR3 is TGCGCCAGCAGTGAGTCTACGAGTCCCCAGTACTTC. Its protein product is CASSESTSPQYF.